A single T cell receptor beta chain is shown here with its context. The antigen remains unidentified. This entry is derived from a study of T cells in narcolepsy. Turning to the study itself: Enrolled donors included narcolepsy type 1 or type 2 patients and healthy controls. General study results and limits: Healthy controls reportedly lacked the autoreactive clonotypes serially found in patients' blood. HCRT-specific and TRIB2-specific autoreactive clonotypes appeared among same-patient CSF and blood CD4+ clonotypes. Autoreactive clone sequences were missing from some blood memory CD4+ repertoires.

TCRdb's copy holds only in-frame clones and misses some; the assay was immunoSEQ multiplex PCR. The sample records around 30,000 clones, 80% to 85% being singletons. The CDR3 spans 14 residues. With V trimmed by 4 bases and J by 6 bases, 3 bases remained unmatched. Germline V CDR1 and CDR2: SGHRS, YFSETQ. The chain carries TRBV5-1 and TRBJ1-6, with 8 nucleotides matching TRBD1. Material for sequencing was CD45RA- memory CD4+ T cells from PBMCs. The sequence came from a human donor with narcolepsy. The CDR3 reads CASSQGAGNSPLHF. The CDR3 DNA is TGCGCCAGCAGCCAGGGGGCAGGTAATTCACCCCTCCACTTT.